A selection of T cell receptor beta chains follows, all from one sample in a study of sequential checkpoint blockade in melanoma. Assay: immunoSEQ multiplex PCR; the TCRdb copy retains only in-frame clones and omits some. Seen here are about 27,000 clones, over 60% observed once, and the top ten hold about a fifth. This specimen was CD8+ T cells sorted from blood (inferred from file names), taken from a patient given nivolumab and ipilimumab in sequence. The receptors here all came from a human donor with melanoma. The CDR3 runs from the conserved cysteine through the conserved F or W. A D gene is named only where the DNA matches it firmly. Expanded clones get a size class; other rows say once, few or many, or leave the size out.

V gene	J gene	D gene	clone size	CDR3 protein	CDR3 DNA
TRBV27	TRBJ1-1	-	-	CASSWKGSNTEAFF	TGTGCCAGCAGTTGGAAGGGGTCCAACACTGAAGCTTTCTTT
TRBV27	TRBJ2-1	-	-	CASSIASSYNEQFF	TGTGCCAGCAGTATAGCCAGCTCCTACAATGAGCAGTTCTTC
TRBV19	TRBJ2-1	TRBD2	-	CASSIPGSGNEQFF	TGTGCCAGTAGTATACCGGGTAGCGGGAATGAGCAGTTCTTC
TRBV9	TRBJ1-4	-	-	CASSVDDNLGEKLFF	TGTGCCAGCAGCGTAGATGACAACCTTGGGGAAAAACTGTTTTTT
TRBV7-9	TRBJ1-2	-	-	CASSHPGNWGYTF	TGTGCCAGCAGCCATCCGGGGAATTGGGGCTACACCTTC
TRBV4-3	TRBJ2-3	TRBD2	-	CASSRGLAGRADTQYF	TGCGCCAGCAGCCGGGGACTAGCGGGACGGGCAGATACGCAGTATTTT
TRBV5-6	TRBJ1-2	TRBD1	-	CASSPPGTANYGYTF	TGTGCCAGCAGCCCTCCCGGGACAGCTAACTATGGCTACACCTTC
TRBV29-1	TRBJ2-3	TRBD2	-	CSVDRGVGTDTQYF	TGCAGCGTTGACCGGGGGGTGGGCACAGATACGCAGTATTTT
TRBV7-6	TRBJ2-3	-	-	CASSLAGGTDTQYF	TGTGCCAGCAGCTTAGCGGGAGGCACAGATACGCAGTATTTT
TRBV30	TRBJ1-1	-	-	CAWTTSAGGGIATEAFF	TGTGCCTGGACGACTTCGGCTGGGGGGGGGATCGCAACTGAAGCTTTCTTT
TRBV9	TRBJ1-1	-	-	CASSDSLNTEAFF	TGTGCCAGCAGCGACAGCTTGAACACTGAAGCTTTCTTT
TRBV10-3	TRBJ1-2	TRBD1	-	CAISETGQGYYGYTF	TGTGCCATCAGTGAGACAGGACAGGGGTACTATGGCTACACCTTC
TRBV2	TRBJ2-1	TRBD2	-	CASSEALFGAGGVYNEQFF	TGTGCCAGCAGTGAAGCGCTGTTTGGAGCGGGGGGAGTTTACAATGAGCAGTTCTTC
TRBV5-1	TRBJ1-4	TRBD1	-	CASSLTGTGGLANEKLFF	TGCGCCAGCAGCTTGACCGGGACAGGGGGCCTAGCTAATGAAAAACTGTTTTTT
TRBV7-3	TRBJ2-7	-	-	CASSFHGSRSYEQYF	TGTGCCAGCAGCTTTCACGGGTCGAGATCCTACGAGCAGTACTTC
TRBV12-5	TRBJ2-7	-	-	CASGLVLRGVHEQYF	TGTGCTAGTGGTTTGGTACTCAGGGGGGTGCACGAGCAGTACTTC
TRBV11-2	TRBJ2-7	-	-	CASSLVLASYEQYF	TGTGCCAGCAGCTTAGTTTTAGCCTCCTACGAGCAGTACTTC
TRBV6-5	TRBJ2-6	-	-	CASSLNSGANVLTF	TGTGCCAGCAGCCTAAACTCTGGGGCCAACGTCCTGACTTTC
TRBV7-9	TRBJ2-1	-	-	CASSLGTLTYNEQFF	TGTGCCAGCAGCCTCGGGACACTCACCTACAATGAGCAGTTCTTC
TRBV27	TRBJ2-7	-	once	CASSLSRGPYEQYF	TGTGCCAGCAGTTTAAGTAGGGGTCCCTACGAGCAGTACTTC
TRBV19	TRBJ1-3	-	few	CASSIGHYSGNTIYF	TGTGCCAGTAGTATTGGACATTACTCTGGAAACACCATATATTTT
TRBV9	TRBJ2-3	-	-	CASSPGLLDTQYF	TGTGCCAGCAGCCCCGGACTCCTTGATACGCAGTATTTT
TRBV19	TRBJ2-6	-	once	CASTNSGANVLTF	TGTGCCAGTACTAACTCCGGGGCCAACGTCCTGACTTTC
TRBV6-5	TRBJ2-2	-	-	CASRRQTGDTGELFF	TGTGCCAGCAGGAGACAGACAGGAGACACCGGGGAGCTGTTTTTT
TRBV7-9	TRBJ2-6	TRBD2	-	CAIGPKRGTSGANVLTF	TGTGCCATCGGCCCCAAGCGGGGTACCTCTGGGGCCAACGTCCTGACTTTC
TRBV6-6	TRBJ2-5	-	-	CASSYLQGRSETQYF	TGTGCCAGCAGTTACTTGCAGGGGCGAAGTGAGACCCAGTACTTC
TRBV11-2	TRBJ2-7	TRBD2	-	CASSLDAGGTTYEQYF	TGTGCCAGCAGCTTAGATGCGGGGGGGACGACCTACGAGCAGTACTTC
TRBV27	TRBJ1-5	-	few	CASSAHRVSNQPQHF	TGTGCCAGCAGTGCCCACAGGGTTAGCAATCAGCCCCAGCATTTT
TRBV7-2	TRBJ2-3	TRBD2	-	CASTDLAGADTQYF	TGTGCCAGCACCGACCTAGCGGGAGCGGATACGCAGTATTTT
TRBV4-1	TRBJ2-7	-	few	CASSALQGYEQYF	TGCGCCAGCAGCGCCTTACAGGGTTACGAGCAGTACTTC
TRBV4-3	TRBJ2-7	-	-	CASSQAPGHPYEQYF	TGCGCCAGCAGCCAAGCCCCGGGACACCCCTACGAGCAGTACTTC
TRBV9	TRBJ2-3	TRBD2	few	CASSAGGGPDTQYF	TGTGCCAGCAGCGCCGGGGGGGGGCCAGATACGCAGTATTTT
TRBV19	TRBJ1-5	TRBD1	-	CASSIVAQGTQPQHF	TGTGCCAGTAGTATAGTGGCACAGGGGACTCAGCCCCAGCATTTT
TRBV7-9	TRBJ2-1	-	-	CASSFQGNEQFF	TGTGCCAGCAGCTTTCAGGGGAATGAGCAGTTCTTC
TRBV4-3	TRBJ1-4	TRBD1	few	CASSQGETGANEKLFF	TGCGCCAGCAGCCAAGGTGAAACAGGGGCTAATGAAAAACTGTTTTTT
TRBV10-3	TRBJ1-5	TRBD1	-	CASGTVINQPQHF	TGTGCCAGCGGGACAGTCATTAATCAGCCCCAGCATTTT